This T cell receptor (beta chain) was recorded in a study of spatial heterogeneity in lung cancer. Broader study findings: The study found ubiquitous expanded tumor TCRs in blood more at resection than follow-up.

As to this clonotype: The target antigen is unknown.

Time point here: sample taken at primary tumor resection. Unsorted whole RNA from tumor, nontumor lung or frozen PBMC underwent sequencing. Samples were obtained from around 72 donors, all untreated early-stage non-small cell lung cancer patients. The CDR3 is 14 amino acids. The germline V gene has CDR1 MNHEY and CDR2 SVGAGI. V lost 2 bases to trimming and J lost 1 base, with 6 bases between them. TCRdb redid the calling of the 5' RACE reads with MiXCR, one entry per CDR3 protein. The table lists about 53,000 distinct CDR3 sequences, roughly 7% of them singletons. The rearrangement uses TRBV6-5 and TRBJ2-4; no clear D gene. The sample here was PBMCs, taken at surgery. This clonotype originated in a female donor with early-stage non-small cell lung cancer. CDR3 sequence: CASSYSPAKNIQYF. Here the CDR3 DNA reads TGTGCCAGCAGTTACAGCCCCGCCAAAAACATTCAGTACTTC.